The next 10 T cell receptor beta chains were all read from a single sample in a study of blood T cell dynamics during melanoma immunotherapy (dated by TCRdb to 2018 to 2020). The library was prepared using the immunoSEQ multiplex PCR assay. Sourced from immuneACCESS, this table was stored by TCRdb with only in-frame sequences that have V and J called. A share of the clones is absent; for the studies checked, an unresolved V gene accounts for under half, and the remainder has no known explanation. This sample lists around 3,800 clones; less than 98% were detected once. Clones ranked in the top ten supply roughly 1.6% of the sample. Taken with the paper, the label for time point translates to: pre-treatment baseline. Here the sequenced sample was effector memory CD8+ T cells from blood, taken from a patient treated with checkpoint blockade. The receptors shown here come from a human donor with melanoma.

V is TRBV14 and J is TRBJ2-7; D is undetermined. Germline assignment: CDR1 SGHDN and CDR2 FVKESK. This CDR3 contains 14 residues. Trimming shortened V by 1 base and J by 2 bases, and 9 bases separated the two germline ends. The CDR3: CASSQVSGAYEQYF. The CDR3 DNA is TGTGCCAGCAGCCAAGTTTCCGGCGCCTACGAGCAGTACTTC.

This clone has a single count. V gene TRBV5-1 combines with J gene TRBJ2-1; no firm D call. The CDR3 is made up of 14 amino acids. Germline-derived CDR1 and CDR2 are SGHRS and YFSETQ. The ends were cut back, 6 bases at V and 10 bases at J, with 20 bases in the middle. Here the CDR3 reads CASTHPGSGDEQFF. The CDR3 nucleotides are TGCGCCAGCACTCACCCCGGGTCTGGAGACGAGCAGTTCTTC.

In its sample, this clone was seen once. V usage is TRBV6-1 and J usage is TRBJ2-7; D unclear. Trimming cost V 0 bases and J 2 bases, with 8 bases left between them. The germline V gene encodes CDR1 MNHNS and CDR2 SASEGT. The CDR3 has 14 amino acids. This CDR3 is CASSEAGRTYEQYF. For the CDR3, the DNA is TGTGCCAGCAGTGAAGCGGGCAGGACCTACGAGCAGTACTTC.

The CDR3 sequence: CASSYGAGWVYEQYF. In DNA form, the CDR3 reads TGTGCCAGCAGTTACGGGGCAGGGTGGGTCTACGAGCAGTACTTC. The chain couples TRBV6-5 to TRBJ2-7; maybe TRBD1 (5 bases). Deletions cut 2 bases from V and 3 bases from J, with 14 bases between. The CDR3 has 15 residues. Germline V lookup: CDR1 MNHEY, CDR2 SVGAGI.

This sequence joins TRBV5-8 and TRBJ2-7, with a possible D match to TRBD2 (5 bases). Germline CDR1 is SGHTS and CDR2 is YDEGEE. The CDR3 is 11 amino acids. The V and J ends lost 0 bases and 7 bases respectively, with 5 bases between them. CDR3 coding DNA: TGTGCCAGCAGCTTGGGACTAGAGCAGTACTTC. Encoded protein: CASSLGLEQYF.

CDR3 nucleotides: TGCGCCAGCAGTCAACCTTTCCGAGAACCGGGAGGGGGGTCTATAGGGAACATTCAGTACTTC. Translated: CASSQPFREPGGGSIGNIQYF. The chain carries TRBV23-1 and TRBJ2-4; 8 nucleotides line up with TRBD2. TRBV23-1 is sorted into the ORF group, with uncertain function. J lost 7 bases, V lost 2 bases, and 25 bases had no gene match. The CDR3 consists of 21 residues.

CDR3 sequence: CASSPKTGTPYEQYF. CDR3 nucleotides: TGTGCCAGCAGTCCGAAGACAGGGACCCCCTACGAGCAGTACTTC. This rearrangement joins TRBV6-6 to TRBJ2-7; 7 bases map to TRBD1. Germline V gives CDR1 MNHNY, CDR2 SVGAGI (reference sequence). The CDR3 is 15 amino acids. Germline trimming cut 5 bases from V and 2 bases from J; bases unmatched to any gene: 9.

The chain links TRBV5-1 to TRBJ2-1; D is unresolved. The CDR3 runs to 13 residues. Germline CDR1 SGHRS, CDR2 YFSETQ. V was shortened by 4 bases and J by 8 bases, with 13 bases between the two germline ends. CDR3 nucleotides: TGCGCCAGCAGCGGGTGGGGTTGGGATGAGCAGTTCTTC. It translates to CASSGWGWDEQFF.

The chain links TRBV28 to TRBJ2-7; 10 nucleotides agree with TRBD1. Germline-derived CDR1 and CDR2 are MDHEN and SYDVKM. The CDR3 runs 18 residues. J was trimmed by 0 bases and V by 5 bases; bases with no gene match: 13. This chain's CDR3 is CASSVDRGFLVVSYEQYF. As DNA, the CDR3 is TGTGCCAGCAGTGTGGACAGGGGGTTTCTGGTGGTCTCCTACGAGCAGTACTTC.

The chain combines TRBV29-1 with TRBJ2-7; 7 positions match TRBD1. The J segment lost 3 bases and the V segment lost 1 base, leaving 6 bases of the junction unmatched. The CDR3 spans 14 residues. Germline CDR1 reads SQVTM; CDR2 reads ANQGSEA. The CDR3 DNA reads TGCAGCGTTGAAGGTCCAGGGGGAATCTACGAGCAGTACTTC. Its protein is CSVEGPGGIYEQYF.